The TCR beta chain described here comes from a study of blood T cell repertoires in COVID-19. This CDR3 is built from 14 residues. Unmatched junction bases numbered 5, after V lost 4 bases and J lost 2 bases. The V gene's germline CDR1 is SGHNT and CDR2 YYREEE (reference sequence). Sequenced by immunoSEQ multiplex PCR; TCRdb stores in-frame clones only, minus some. In the table there are approximately 70,000 clones, about nine tenths of which are singletons. Points on this clone: This specimen includes other DNA sequences encoding the same CDR3.

Sequences were obtained from peripheral blood. The V call is TRBV5-4, the J call TRBJ2-5; 7 bases agree with TRBD1. This sequence originates from a man aged 45-65 years with COVID-19, enrolled during active disease. CDR3 in amino acids: CASSQGTAQETQYF. The CDR3 bases are TGTGCCAGCAGCCAGGGGACAGCACAAGAGACCCAGTACTTC.